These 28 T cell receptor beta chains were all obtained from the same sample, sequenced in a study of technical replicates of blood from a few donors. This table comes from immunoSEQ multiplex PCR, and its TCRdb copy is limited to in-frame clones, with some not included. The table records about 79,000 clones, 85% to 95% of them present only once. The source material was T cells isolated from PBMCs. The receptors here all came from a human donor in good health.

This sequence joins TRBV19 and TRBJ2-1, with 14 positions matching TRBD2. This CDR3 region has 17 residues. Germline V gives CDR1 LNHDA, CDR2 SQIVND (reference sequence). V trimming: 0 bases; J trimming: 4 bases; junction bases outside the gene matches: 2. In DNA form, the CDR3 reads TGTGCCAGTAGTATAGACGGGACTAGCGGGAGTTACAATGAGCAGTTCTTC. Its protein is CASSIDGTSGSYNEQFF.

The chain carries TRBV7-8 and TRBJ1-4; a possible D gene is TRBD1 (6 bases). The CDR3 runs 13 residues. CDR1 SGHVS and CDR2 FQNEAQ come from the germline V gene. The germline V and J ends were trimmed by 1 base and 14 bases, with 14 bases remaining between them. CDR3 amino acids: CASSLGSRGALFF. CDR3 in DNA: TGTGCCAGCAGCTTAGGGAGCCGGGGGGCTCTGTTTTTT.

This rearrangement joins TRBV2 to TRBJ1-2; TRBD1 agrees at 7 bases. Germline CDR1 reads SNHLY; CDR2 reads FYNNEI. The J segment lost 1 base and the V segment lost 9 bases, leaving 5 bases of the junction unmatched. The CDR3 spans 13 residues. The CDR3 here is CARRQGSNYGYTF. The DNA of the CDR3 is TGTGCCAGAAGACAGGGAAGTAACTATGGCTACACCTTC. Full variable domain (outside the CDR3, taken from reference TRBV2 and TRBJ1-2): EPEVTQTPSHQVTQMGQEVILRCVPISNHLYFYWYRQILGQKVEFLVSFYNNEISEKSEIFDDQFSVERPDGSNFTLKIRSTKLEDSAMYFCARRQGSNYGYTFGSGTRLTVV.

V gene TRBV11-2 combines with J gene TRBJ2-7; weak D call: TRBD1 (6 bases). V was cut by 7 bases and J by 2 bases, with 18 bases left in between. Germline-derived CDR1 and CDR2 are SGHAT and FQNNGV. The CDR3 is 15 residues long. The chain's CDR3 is CASTKLTGRTYEQYF. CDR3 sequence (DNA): TGTGCCAGCACCAAATTGACAGGACGCACCTACGAGCAGTACTTC.

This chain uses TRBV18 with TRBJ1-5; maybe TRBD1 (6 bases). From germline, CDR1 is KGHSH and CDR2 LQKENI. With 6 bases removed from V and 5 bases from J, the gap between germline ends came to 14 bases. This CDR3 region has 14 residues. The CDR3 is CASSPTGLYQPQHF. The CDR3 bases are TGTGCCAGCTCGCCAACAGGGCTGTATCAGCCCCAGCATTTT.

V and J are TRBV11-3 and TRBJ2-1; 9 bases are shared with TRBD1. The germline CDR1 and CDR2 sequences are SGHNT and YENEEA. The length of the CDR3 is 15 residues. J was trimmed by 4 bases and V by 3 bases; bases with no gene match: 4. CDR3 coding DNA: TGTGCCAGCAGCTTTTCGGGGACAGGGTACAATGAGCAGTTCTTC. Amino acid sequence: CASSFSGTGYNEQFF.

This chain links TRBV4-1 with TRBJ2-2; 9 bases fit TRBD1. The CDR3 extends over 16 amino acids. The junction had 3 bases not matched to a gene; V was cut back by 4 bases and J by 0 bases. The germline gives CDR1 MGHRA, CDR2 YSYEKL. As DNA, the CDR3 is TGCGCCAGCAGCCCTCGACAGGGGGCGAACACCGGGGAGCTGTTTTTT. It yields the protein CASSPRQGANTGELFF.

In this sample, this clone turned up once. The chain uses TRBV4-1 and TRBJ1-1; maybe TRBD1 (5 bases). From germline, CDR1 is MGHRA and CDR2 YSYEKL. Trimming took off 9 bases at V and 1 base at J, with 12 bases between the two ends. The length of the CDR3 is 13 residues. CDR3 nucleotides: TGCGCCAGTGGTTGGCAGGGGAACACTGAAGCTTTCTTT. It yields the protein CASGWQGNTEAFF.

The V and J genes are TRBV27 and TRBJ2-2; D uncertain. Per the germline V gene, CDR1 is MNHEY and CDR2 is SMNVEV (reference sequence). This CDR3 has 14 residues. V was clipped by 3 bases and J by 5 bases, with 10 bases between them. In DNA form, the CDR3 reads TGTGCCAGCAGTTTGAGCAGAGGAACCGGGGAGCTGTTTTTT. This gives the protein CASSLSRGTGELFF.

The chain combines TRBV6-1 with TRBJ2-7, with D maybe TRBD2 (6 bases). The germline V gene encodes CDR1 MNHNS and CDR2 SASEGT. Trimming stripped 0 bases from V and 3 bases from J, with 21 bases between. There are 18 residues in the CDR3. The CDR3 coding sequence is TGTGCCAGCAGTGAAGCCGGACCTCTGGGATGGGGGGACTACGAGCAGTACTTC. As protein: CASSEAGPLGWGDYEQYF.

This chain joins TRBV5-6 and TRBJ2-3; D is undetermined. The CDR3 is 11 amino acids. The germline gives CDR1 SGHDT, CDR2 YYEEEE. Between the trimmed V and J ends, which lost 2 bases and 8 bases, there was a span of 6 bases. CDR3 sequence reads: CASSFRVTQYF. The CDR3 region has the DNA TGTGCCAGCAGCTTTCGCGTTACGCAGTATTTT.

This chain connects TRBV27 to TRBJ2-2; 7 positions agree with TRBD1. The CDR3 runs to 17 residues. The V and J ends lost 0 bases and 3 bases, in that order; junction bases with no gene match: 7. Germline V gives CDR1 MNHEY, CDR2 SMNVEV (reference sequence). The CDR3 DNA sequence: TGTGCCAGCAGTTTATCAGACAGGGCATGGGACACCGGGGAGCTGTTTTTT. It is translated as CASSLSDRAWDTGELFF.

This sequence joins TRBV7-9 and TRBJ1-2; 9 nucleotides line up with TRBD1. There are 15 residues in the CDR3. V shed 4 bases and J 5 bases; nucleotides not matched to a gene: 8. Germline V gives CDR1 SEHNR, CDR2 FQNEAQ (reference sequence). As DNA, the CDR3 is TGTGCCAGCAGCTGGGAGGGGACAGGGTGGTATGGCTACACCTTC. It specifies CASSWEGTGWYGYTF.

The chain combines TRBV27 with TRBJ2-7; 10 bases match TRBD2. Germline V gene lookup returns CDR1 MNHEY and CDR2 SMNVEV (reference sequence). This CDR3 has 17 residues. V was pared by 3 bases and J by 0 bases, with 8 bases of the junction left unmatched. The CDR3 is CASSLGSGRSLSYEQYF. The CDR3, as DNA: TGTGCCAGCAGTTTGGGTAGCGGGAGGTCCCTCTCCTACGAGCAGTACTTC.

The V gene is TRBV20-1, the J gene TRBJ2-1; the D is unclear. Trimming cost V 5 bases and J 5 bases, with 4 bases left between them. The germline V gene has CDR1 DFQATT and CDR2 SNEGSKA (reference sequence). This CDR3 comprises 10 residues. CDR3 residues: CSAHDNEQFF. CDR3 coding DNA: TGCAGTGCTCATGACAATGAGCAGTTCTTC.

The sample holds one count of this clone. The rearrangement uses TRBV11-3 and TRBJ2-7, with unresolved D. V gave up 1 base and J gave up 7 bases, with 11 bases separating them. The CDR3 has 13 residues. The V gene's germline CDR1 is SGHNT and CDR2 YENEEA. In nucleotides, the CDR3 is TGTGCCAGCAGCTTAGTACGGAGTGAGGAGCAGTACTTC. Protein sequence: CASSLVRSEEQYF.

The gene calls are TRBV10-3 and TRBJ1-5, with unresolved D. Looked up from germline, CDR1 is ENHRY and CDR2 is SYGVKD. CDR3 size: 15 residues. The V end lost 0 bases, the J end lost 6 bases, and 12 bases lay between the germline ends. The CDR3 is CAISESWVTGQPQHF. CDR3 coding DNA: TGTGCCATCAGTGAGTCTTGGGTGACGGGTCAGCCCCAGCATTTT.

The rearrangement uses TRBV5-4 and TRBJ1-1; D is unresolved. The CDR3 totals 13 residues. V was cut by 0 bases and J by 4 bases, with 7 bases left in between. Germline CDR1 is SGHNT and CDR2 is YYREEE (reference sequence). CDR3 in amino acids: CASSLERGTEAFF. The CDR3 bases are TGTGCCAGCAGCTTGGAACGAGGCACTGAAGCTTTCTTT.

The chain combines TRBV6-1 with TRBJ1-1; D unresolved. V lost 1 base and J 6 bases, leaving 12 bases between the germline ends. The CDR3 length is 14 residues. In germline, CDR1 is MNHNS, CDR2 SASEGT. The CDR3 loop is CASSEGMRPAEAFF. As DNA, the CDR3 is TGTGCCAGCAGTGAAGGTATGAGGCCCGCTGAAGCTTTCTTT.

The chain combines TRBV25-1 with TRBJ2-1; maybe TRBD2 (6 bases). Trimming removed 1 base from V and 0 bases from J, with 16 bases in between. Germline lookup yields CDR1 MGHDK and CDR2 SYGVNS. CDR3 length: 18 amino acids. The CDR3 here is CASSEFVAAGSSYNEQFF. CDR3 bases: TGTGCCAGCAGTGAATTTGTAGCTGCGGGGAGCTCCTACAATGAGCAGTTCTTC.

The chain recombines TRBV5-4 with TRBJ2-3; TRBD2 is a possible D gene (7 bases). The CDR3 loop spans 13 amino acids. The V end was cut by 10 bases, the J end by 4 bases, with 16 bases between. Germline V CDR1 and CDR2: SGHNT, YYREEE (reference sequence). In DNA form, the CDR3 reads TGTGCCTCCAAGGGGGGGCTCGCAGATACGCAGTATTTT. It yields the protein CASKGGLADTQYF.

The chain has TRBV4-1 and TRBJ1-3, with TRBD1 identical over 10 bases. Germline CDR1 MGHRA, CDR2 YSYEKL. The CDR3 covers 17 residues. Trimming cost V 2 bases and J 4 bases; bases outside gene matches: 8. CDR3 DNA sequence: TGCGCCAGCAGCCAACCAGCGACAGGGGGCGACGGAAACACCATATATTTT. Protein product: CASSQPATGGDGNTIYF.

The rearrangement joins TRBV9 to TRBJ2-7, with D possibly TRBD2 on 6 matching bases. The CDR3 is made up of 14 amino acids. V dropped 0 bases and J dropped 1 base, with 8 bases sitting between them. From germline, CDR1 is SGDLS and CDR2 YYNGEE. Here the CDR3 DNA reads TGTGCCAGCAGCGTAGGGAGGGAATCCTACGAGCAGTACTTC. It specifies CASSVGRESYEQYF.

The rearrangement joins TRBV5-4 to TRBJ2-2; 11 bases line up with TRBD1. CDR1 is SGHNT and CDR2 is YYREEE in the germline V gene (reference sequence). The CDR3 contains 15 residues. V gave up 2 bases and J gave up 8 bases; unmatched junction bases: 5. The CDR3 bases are TGTGCCAGCAGCTTTAGGACAGGGGGCATAGGGGAGCTGTTTTTT. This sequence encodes CASSFRTGGIGELFF.

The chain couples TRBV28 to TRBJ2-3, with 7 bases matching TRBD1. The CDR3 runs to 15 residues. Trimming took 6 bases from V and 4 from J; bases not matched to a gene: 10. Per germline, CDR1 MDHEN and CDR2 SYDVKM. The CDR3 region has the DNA TGTGCCAGCAGCCTTAGGGGGCTTGAGGCAGATACGCAGTATTTT. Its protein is CASSLRGLEADTQYF.

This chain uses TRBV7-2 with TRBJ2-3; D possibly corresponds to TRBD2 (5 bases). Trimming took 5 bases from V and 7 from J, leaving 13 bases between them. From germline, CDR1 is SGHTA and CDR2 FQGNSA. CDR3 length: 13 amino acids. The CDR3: CASSPGREYTQYF. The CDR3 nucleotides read TGTGCCAGCAGCCCCGGTAGGGAGTATACGCAGTATTTT.

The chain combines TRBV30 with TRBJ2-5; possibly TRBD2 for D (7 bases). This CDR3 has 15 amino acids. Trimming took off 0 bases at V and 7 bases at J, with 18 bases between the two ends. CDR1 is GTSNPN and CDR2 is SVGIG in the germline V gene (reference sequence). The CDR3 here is CAWSVAGRGRGTQYF. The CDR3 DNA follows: TGTGCCTGGAGTGTAGCGGGGCGGGGCAGGGGGACCCAGTACTTC.

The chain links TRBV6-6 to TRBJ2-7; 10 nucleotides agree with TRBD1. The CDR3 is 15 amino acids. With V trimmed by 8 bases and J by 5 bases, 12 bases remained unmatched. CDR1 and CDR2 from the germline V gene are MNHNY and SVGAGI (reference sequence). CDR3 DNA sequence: TGTGCCAGCGAAAAAGGACAGGGGGTTTTAGACGAGCAGTACTTC. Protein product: CASEKGQGVLDEQYF.